This T cell receptor (beta chain) was recovered during a study of blood T cell repertoires in COVID-19. About the research overall: Acute and convalescent COVID-19 specimens originated in the United States, Italy and Spain. The cDNA or gDNA used as material had been derived from T cells, B-cell-depleted T cells, or PBMCs.

This clone has more than one count but fewer than ten. V was cut by 8 bases and J by 1 base, with 5 bases left in between. CDR1 is MDHEN, CDR2 SYDVKM, per germline. The CDR3 is 11 amino acids. Some clones are missing from TCRdb's copy, which holds only in-frame ones; the method was immunoSEQ multiplex PCR. This table has about 200,000 clones, around 81% appearing once. The rearrangement links TRBV28 to TRBJ1-1; D gene unclear. This receptor was identified in a human donor in a cohort sampled during active COVID-19. The specimen was peripheral blood. Written as DNA, the CDR3 is TGTGCCAGCCTGTGGAACACTGAAGCTTTCTTT. Its protein is CASLWNTEAFF. The full variable domain, rest sourced from reference TRBV28 and TRBJ1-1, is DVKVTQSSRYLVKRTGEKVFLECVQDMDHENMFWYRQDPGLGLRLIYFSYDVKMKEKGDIPEGYSVSREKKERFSLILESASTNQTSMYLCASLWNTEAFFGQGTRLTVV.